This TCR beta chain was captured in a study of T cell responses to AZD1222 COVID-19 vaccine. Overall study results and limits: Spike as a whole was targeted by vaccine-associated CD4 TCRs, dominant at 160-218 and 743-854. Donors in the cohort were predominantly white British and more often female, and clonal diversity was possibly underestimated. Recipients of two AZD1222 doses showed rising Spike-specific TCR breadth and depth.

CDR3 length: 14 residues. Germline V gene data show CDR1 as GTSNPN and CDR2 as SVGIG (reference sequence). V lost 0 bases, J lost 4 bases, and 12 bases lay in between. The assay was immunoSEQ multiplex PCR, and TCRdb's table has in-frame clones only and misses some. Of over 90,000 clones in the sample, roughly 88% are singletons; the top ten hold 9% to 13%. In the case of this clone: The antigen is unknown.

The V gene is TRBV30, the J gene TRBJ1-1, with D uncertain. The sequence derives from an adult who received the AZD1222 COVID-19 vaccine. The sequencing here drew on peripheral blood, taken 28 days after the second AZD1222 dose. The CDR3 DNA reads TGTGCCTGGAGTGTACGCAGCCCTTCCACTGAAGCTTTCTTT. Translation: CAWSVRSPSTEAFF. Full variable domain (outside the CDR3, taken from reference TRBV30 and TRBJ1-1): SQTIHQWPATLVQPVGSPLSLECTVEGTSNPNLYWYRQAAGRGLQLLFYSVGIGQISSEVPQNLSASRPQDRQFILSSKKLLLSDSGFYLCAWSVRSPSTEAFFGQGTRLTVV.